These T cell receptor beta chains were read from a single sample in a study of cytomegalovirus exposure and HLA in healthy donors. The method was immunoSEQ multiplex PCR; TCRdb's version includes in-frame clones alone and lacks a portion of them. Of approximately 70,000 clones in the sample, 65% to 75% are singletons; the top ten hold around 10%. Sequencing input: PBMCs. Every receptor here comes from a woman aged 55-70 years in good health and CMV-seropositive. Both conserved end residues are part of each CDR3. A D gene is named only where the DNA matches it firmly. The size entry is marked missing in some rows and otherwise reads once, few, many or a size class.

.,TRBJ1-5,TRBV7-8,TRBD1,CASSTLGQGSNQPQHF,TGTGCCAGCAGCACGCTAGGACAGGGTAGCAATCAGCCCCAGCATTTT
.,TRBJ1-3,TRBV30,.,CAWSFRGADTIYF,TGTGCCTGGAGCTTCAGGGGCGCTGACACCATATATTTT
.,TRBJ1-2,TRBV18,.,CASSPARFNYGYTF,TGTGCCAGCTCACCCGCCAGATTCAACTATGGCTACACCTTC
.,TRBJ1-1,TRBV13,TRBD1,CASSPDRGLEAFF,TGTGCCAGCAGCCCGGACAGGGGGCTGGAAGCTTTCTTT
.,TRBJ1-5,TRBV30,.,CAWGLTGFPPQHF,TGTGCCTGGGGCCTTACAGGCTTTCCGCCCCAGCATTTT
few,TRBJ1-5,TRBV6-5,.,CASSYEINQPQHF,TGTGCCAGCAGTTACGAGATCAATCAGCCCCAGCATTTT
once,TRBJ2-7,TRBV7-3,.,CASSSGFGRNEQYF,TGTGCCAGCAGCTCCGGCTTTGGGCGCAACGAGCAGTACTTC
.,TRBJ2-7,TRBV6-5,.,CASSYADRSYEQYF,TGTGCTAGCAGTTACGCGGACAGATCCTACGAGCAGTACTTC
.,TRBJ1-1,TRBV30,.,CAWSVRRPRGTEAFF,TGTGCCTGGAGTGTACGTCGGCCCCGGGGCACTGAAGCTTTCTTT
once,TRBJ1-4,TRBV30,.,CAWSVRGGWSEKLFF,TGTGCCTGGAGTGTACGTGGCGGTTGGTCTGAAAAACTGTTTTTT
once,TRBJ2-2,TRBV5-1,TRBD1,CASQGQGITGELFF,TGCGCCAGCCAGGGACAGGGTATCACCGGGGAGCTGTTTTTT
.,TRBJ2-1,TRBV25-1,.,CASSGASSYNEQFF,TGTGCCAGCAGTGGGGCGAGCTCCTACAATGAGCAGTTCTTC
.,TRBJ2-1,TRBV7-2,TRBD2,CASRGVAGGPFSHNEQFF,TGTGCCAGCAGAGGGGTAGCGGGAGGGCCTTTCTCCCACAATGAGCAGTTCTTC
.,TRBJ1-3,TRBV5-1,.,CASSPADRSSGNTIYF,TGCGCCAGCAGCCCCGCCGACAGGTCCTCCGGAAACACCATATATTTT
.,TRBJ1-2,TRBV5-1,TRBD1,CASSPDRGSYGYTF,TGCGCCAGCAGCCCGGACAGGGGTAGTTATGGCTACACCTTC
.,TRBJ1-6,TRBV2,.,CAAGYRVESPLHF,TGTGCCGCCGGGTACAGGGTGGAATCACCCCTCCACTTT
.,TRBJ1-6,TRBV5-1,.,CASSAYPQGANSPLHF,TGCGCCAGCAGCGCTTACCCACAGGGAGCTAATTCACCCCTCCACTTT
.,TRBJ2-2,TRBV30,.,CAWSAQERVGELFF,TGTGCCTGGAGTGCGCAGGAAAGAGTCGGGGAGCTGTTTTTT
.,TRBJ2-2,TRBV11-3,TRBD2,CASSPLGSGRPGELFF,TGTGCCAGCAGCCCCCTAGGTAGCGGGAGACCCGGGGAGCTGTTTTTT
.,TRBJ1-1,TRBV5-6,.,CASSPGDYTLNTEAFF,TGTGCCAGCAGCCCGGGGGACTACACCCTGAACACTGAAGCTTTCTTT
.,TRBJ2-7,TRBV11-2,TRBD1,CASSPSTGTGGYEQYF,TGTGCCAGCAGCCCTTCCACCGGGACAGGGGGCTACGAGCAGTACTTC
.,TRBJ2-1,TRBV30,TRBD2,CAWISGRTSGRVSSYNEQFF,TGTGCCTGGATAAGCGGCCGGACTAGCGGGAGGGTAAGCTCCTACAATGAGCAGTTCTTC
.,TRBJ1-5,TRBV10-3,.,CAINGGDDNQPQHF,TGTGCCATCAACGGGGGAGACGACAATCAGCCCCAGCATTTT
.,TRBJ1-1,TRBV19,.,CASSMEETLNTEAFF,TGTGCCAGTAGTATGGAGGAGACCCTGAACACTGAAGCTTTCTTT
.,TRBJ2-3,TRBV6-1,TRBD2,CASSEGGLAGLITDTQYF,TGTGCCAGCAGTGAAGGGGGGCTAGCGGGACTGATCACAGATACGCAGTATTTT
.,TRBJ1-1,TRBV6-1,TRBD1,CASSRVGTAEAFF,TGTGCCAGCAGTAGGGTTGGGACAGCTGAAGCTTTCTTT
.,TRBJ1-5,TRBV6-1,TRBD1,CASRGVGTGGQPQHF,TGTGCCAGCAGGGGTGTAGGGACAGGGGGACAGCCCCAGCATTTT
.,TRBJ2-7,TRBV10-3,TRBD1,CAISEDRDIHEQYF,TGTGCCATCAGTGAAGACAGGGACATCCACGAGCAGTACTTC
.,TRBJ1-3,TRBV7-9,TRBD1,CASSLAKTGRGNTIYF,TGTGCCAGCAGCTTAGCGAAGACAGGGCGGGGAAACACCATATATTTT
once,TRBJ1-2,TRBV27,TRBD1,CASRPRTGFYGYTF,TGTGCCAGCAGACCTAGGACAGGCTTTTATGGCTACACCTTC
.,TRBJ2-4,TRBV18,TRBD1,CASSPDRVKNIQYF,TGTGCCAGCTCCCCGGACAGGGTCAAAAACATTCAGTACTTC
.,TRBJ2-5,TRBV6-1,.,CASRPTPTIRETQYF,TGTGCCAGCAGACCCACTCCCACTATCCGAGAGACCCAGTACTTC
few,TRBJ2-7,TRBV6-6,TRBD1,CASSPGQVSYEQYF,TGTGCCAGCAGTCCAGGACAGGTGTCCTACGAGCAGTACTTC
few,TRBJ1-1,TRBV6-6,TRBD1,CASTGPGGTEAFF,TGTGCCAGCACAGGGCCAGGGGGCACTGAAGCTTTCTTT
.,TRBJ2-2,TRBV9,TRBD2,CASSVASSGRTGELFF,TGTGCCAGCAGCGTAGCTAGTAGCGGGAGAACCGGGGAGCTGTTTTTT
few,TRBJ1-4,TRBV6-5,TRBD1,CASSSHRGRNEKLFF,TGTGCCAGCAGTTCCCACAGGGGCAGGAATGAAAAACTGTTTTTT
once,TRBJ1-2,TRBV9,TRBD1,CASSSGGVQGALGNYGYTF,TGTGCCAGCAGCTCCGGAGGGGTACAGGGGGCCTTAGGTAACTATGGCTACACCTTC
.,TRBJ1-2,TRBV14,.,CASSQASGGNGYTF,TGTGCCAGCAGCCAAGCAAGCGGCGGTAATGGCTACACCTTC
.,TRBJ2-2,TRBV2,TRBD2,CASRDSGRAAGELFF,TGTGCCAGCAGGGATAGCGGGAGGGCCGCCGGGGAGCTGTTTTTT
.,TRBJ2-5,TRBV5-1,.,CASSFPSGGETQYF,TGCGCCAGCAGCTTTCCATCTGGGGGGGAGACCCAGTACTTC
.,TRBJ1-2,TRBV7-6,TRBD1,CASSLGTGQGYGYTF,TGTGCCAGCAGCTTAGGGACGGGACAGGGCTATGGCTACACCTTC
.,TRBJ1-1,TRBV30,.,CAWSSRWGAEAFF,TGTGCCTGGAGTTCCCGGTGGGGCGCTGAAGCTTTCTTT
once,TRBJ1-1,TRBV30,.,CAWSPTGAGGYTEAFF,TGTGCCTGGAGTCCAACCGGGGCGGGAGGTTACACTGAAGCTTTCTTT
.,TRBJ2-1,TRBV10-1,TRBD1,CASSEGWTGDNEQFF,TGCGCCAGCAGTGAGGGGTGGACAGGCGACAATGAGCAGTTCTTC
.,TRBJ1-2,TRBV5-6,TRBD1,CASSWGQGGKGYTF,TGTGCCAGCAGCTGGGGACAGGGGGGGAAAGGCTACACCTTC
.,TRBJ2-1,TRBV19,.,CASSIRGGVSYNEQFF,TGTGCCAGTAGTATTCGGGGCGGGGTGTCCTACAATGAGCAGTTCTTC
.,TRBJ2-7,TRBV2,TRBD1,CASSPTGVNYEQYF,TGTGCCAGCAGTCCGACAGGGGTTAACTACGAGCAGTACTTC
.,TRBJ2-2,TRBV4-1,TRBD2,CASSRLAGGRGGELFF,TGCGCCAGCAGCCGATTAGCGGGAGGGAGGGGCGGGGAGCTGTTTTTT
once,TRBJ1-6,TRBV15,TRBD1,CATSRRAQGYNSPLHF,TGTGCCACCAGCCGTCGAGCACAGGGGTATAATTCACCCCTCCACTTT
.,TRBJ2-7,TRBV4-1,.,CASSHATLEQYF,TGCGCCAGCAGCCACGCCACTTTGGAGCAGTACTTC
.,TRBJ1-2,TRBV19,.,CASRPSNVGGYTF,TGTGCCAGTAGGCCGAGTAACGTTGGTGGCTACACCTTC
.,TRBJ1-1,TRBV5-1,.,CASSPNRNTEAFF,TGCGCCAGCAGCCCGAACAGGAACACTGAAGCTTTCTTT
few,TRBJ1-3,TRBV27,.,CASSFSGPLSGNTIYF,TGTGCCAGCAGTTTTTCAGGGCCTTTATCTGGAAACACCATATATTTT
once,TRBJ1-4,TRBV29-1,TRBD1,CSAGQGRGNEKLFF,TGCAGCGCCGGACAGGGTCGAGGTAATGAAAAACTGTTTTTT
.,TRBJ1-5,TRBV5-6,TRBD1,CASSSLRDRVGQPQHF,TGTGCCAGCAGCTCGCTCCGGGACAGGGTTGGACAGCCCCAGCATTTT
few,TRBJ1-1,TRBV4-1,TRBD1,CASSPMGQIVTEAFF,TGCGCCAGCAGCCCCATGGGACAGATCGTCACTGAAGCTTTCTTT
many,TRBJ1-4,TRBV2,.,CASSEDGGRVEEKLFF,TGTGCCAGCAGTGAAGATGGTGGCAGGGTGGAGGAAAAACTGTTTTTT
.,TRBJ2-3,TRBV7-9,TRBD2,CASSRPSGRFGDTQYF,TGTGCCAGCAGCCGCCCTAGCGGGAGATTTGGAGATACGCAGTATTTT
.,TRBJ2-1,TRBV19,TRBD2,CASSIGLFAGGYNEQFF,TGTGCCAGTAGTATCGGGTTATTTGCGGGGGGGTACAATGAGCAGTTCTTC
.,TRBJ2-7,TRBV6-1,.,CASRYSYEQYF,TGTGCCAGCAGATATAGCTACGAGCAGTACTTC